The sequence of this T cell receptor (beta chain) was determined in a study of cytomegalovirus exposure and HLA in healthy donors. Regarding the study as a whole: In an earlier analysis, productive rearrangement rates for most beta V segments clustered near 87% or 30%.

Whereas donors were nominally healthy upon sampling, unrecorded immune exposures were probable. As regards this clone: No antigen is known for it.

Use of 60 Vbeta and 13 Jbeta primers characterized the PCR. The method was immunoSEQ multiplex PCR; TCRdb's version includes in-frame clones alone and lacks a portion of them. The sample carries approximately 110,000 clones, 82% recorded once. This CDR3 is built from 14 residues. Germline V gene sequence: CDR1 MDHEN, CDR2 SYDVKM. V shed 7 bases and J shed 9 bases, with 21 bases lying between them. The sequencing sample was made of PBMCs. This TCR was sampled from a woman between 18 and 30 years old in good health and CMV-seronegative. The V and J genes are TRBV28 and TRBJ1-1; D unresolved. DNA for the CDR3: TGTGCCAGCACATCTACGGGGAGTCACCGAAAAGCTTTCTTT. Amino acids: CASTSTGSHRKAFF.